Following are 31 T cell receptor beta chains from one sample sequenced in a study of cytomegalovirus exposure and HLA in healthy donors. TCRdb's copy holds only in-frame clones and misses some; the assay was immunoSEQ multiplex PCR. Found here are 330,000 or so clones, 86% of them singletons; the top ten hold around 0.84%. Input material: PBMCs. All receptors derive from a woman in her late teens or twenties in good health and CMV-seronegative.

The chain uses TRBV9 and TRBJ2-1; tentatively, D is TRBD1 (6 bases). V was trimmed by 1 base and J by 8 bases, leaving 16 bases between them. CDR1 and CDR2 from the germline V gene are SGDLS and YYNGEE. The CDR3 has 15 amino acids. CDR3: CASSVHRAEGDEQFF. The CDR3 bases are TGTGCCAGCAGCGTACATCGGGCCGAGGGGGATGAGCAGTTCTTC.

The chain recombines TRBV30 with TRBJ2-6, with unresolved D. The CDR3 sequence is 13 residues long. Trimming cost V 0 bases and J 4 bases, with 4 bases left between them. Germline CDR1 GTSNPN, CDR2 SVGIG (reference sequence). CDR3 protein: CAWSVSGANVLTF. As DNA, the CDR3 is TGTGCCTGGAGTGTAAGCGGGGCCAACGTCCTGACTTTC.

This chain connects TRBV7-6 to TRBJ2-1; D perhaps matches TRBD1 (5 bases). This CDR3 comprises 17 residues. Germline-derived CDR1 and CDR2 are SGHVS and FNYEAQ. Trimming took 5 bases from V and 4 from J, leaving 21 bases between them. The CDR3 protein is CASSISETELLYNEQFF. In DNA form, the CDR3 reads TGTGCCAGCAGCATATCCGAGACAGAGTTGCTATACAATGAGCAGTTCTTC.

The chain is built from TRBV25-1 and TRBJ1-1; maybe TRBD1 (5 bases). CDR1 MGHDK and CDR2 SYGVNS come from the germline V gene. V shed 4 bases and J shed 1 base, with 16 bases lying between them. The CDR3 consists of 16 residues. The CDR3 spells CASSGLIRGQNTEAFF. DNA for the CDR3: TGTGCCAGCAGTGGGCTTATTAGGGGCCAGAACACTGAAGCTTTCTTT.

This clone has just one count. The rearrangement joins TRBV4-3 to TRBJ2-1; 11 bases fit TRBD2. The V gene end was trimmed by 3 bases and the J gene end by 5 bases; junction bases not matched to a gene: 3. Germline values: CDR1 LGHNA, CDR2 YSLEER. The CDR3 is 15 residues long. CDR3 nucleotides: TGCGCCAGCAGCCAGGGACTAGCGGAAAACAATGAGCAGTTCTTC. This codes for CASSQGLAENNEQFF.

The rearrangement uses TRBV19 and TRBJ1-1; no clear D gene. CDR1 and CDR2 (germline): LNHDA, SQIVND (reference sequence). The ends were cut back, 7 bases at V and 0 bases at J, with 9 bases in the middle. The CDR3 length is 13 residues. This CDR3 reads CASTSYLNTEAFF. The CDR3 DNA reads TGTGCCAGTACGTCTTACTTGAACACTGAAGCTTTCTTT.

This chain links TRBV19 with TRBJ1-2; 9 bases match TRBD1. Trimming removed 8 bases from V and 5 bases from J; junction bases left unmatched: 9. Germline CDR1 LNHDA, CDR2 SQIVND (reference sequence). The CDR3 sequence is 14 residues long. Here the CDR3 reads CASAGGTGIYGYTF. DNA of the CDR3: TGTGCCAGTGCGGGCGGGACAGGGATATATGGCTACACCTTC.

This chain connects TRBV4-3 to TRBJ2-3; 7 bases are a match to TRBD1. Germline CDR1 LGHNA, CDR2 YSLEER. The junction had 8 bases not matched to a gene; V was cut back by 0 bases and J by 8 bases. The length of the CDR3 is 15 residues. The DNA of the CDR3 is TGCGCCAGCAGCCAAGAACAGGGGCTCCGGCCTACGCAGTATTTT. It specifies CASSQEQGLRPTQYF.

The rearrangement uses TRBV6-5 and TRBJ2-3, with D tentatively TRBD2 (6 bases). CDR1 and CDR2 (germline): MNHEY, SVGAGI. The CDR3 consists of 14 residues. Trimming stripped 4 bases from V and 2 bases from J, with 10 bases between. The CDR3 nucleotides read TGTGCCAGCAGTTCGGGACTTAACACAGATACGCAGTATTTT. It yields the protein CASSSGLNTDTQYF.

The V call is TRBV18, the J call TRBJ1-2; D may be TRBD1 (6 bases). Deletions cut 5 bases from V and 4 bases from J, with 11 bases between. Per germline, CDR1 KGHSH and CDR2 LQKENI. The CDR3 covers 13 residues. For the CDR3, the DNA is TGTGCCAGCTCATCCGACAGGCTCTATGGCTACACCTTC. Residues: CASSSDRLYGYTF.

The chain is built from TRBV5-1 and TRBJ2-3, with TRBD2 matching over 7 bases. This CDR3 spans 17 amino acids. The germline V gene has CDR1 SGHRS and CDR2 YFSETQ. V was pared by 4 bases and J by 3 bases, with 14 bases of the junction left unmatched. CDR3 loop: CASSHGAWEGRTDTQYF. The CDR3 region has the DNA TGCGCCAGCAGCCACGGAGCGTGGGAGGGCCGTACAGATACGCAGTATTTT.

The rearrangement links TRBV5-6 to TRBJ2-7; 12 bases are shared with TRBD2. CDR3 length equals 14 residues. CDR1 is SGHDT and CDR2 is YYEEEE in the germline V gene. The junction had 2 bases not matched to a gene; V was cut back by 4 bases and J by 3 bases. As DNA, the CDR3 is TGTGCCAGCAGCCGGACTAGCGGGAACTACGAGCAGTACTTC. Translated, it gives CASSRTSGNYEQYF. The entire variable domain, with the rest obtained from reference TRBV5-6 and TRBJ2-7, is as follows: DAGVTQSPTHLIKTRGQQVTLRCSPKSGHDTVSWYQQALGQGPQFIFQYYEEEERQRGNFPDRFSGHQFPNYSSELNVNALLLGDSALYLCASSRTSGNYEQYFGPGTRLTVT.

This chain connects TRBV18 to TRBJ2-1; 11 bases are a match to TRBD2. This CDR3 spans 16 amino acids. The germline V gene has CDR1 KGHSH and CDR2 LQKENI. V trimming: 5 bases; J trimming: 7 bases; junction bases outside the gene matches: 10. This CDR3 reads CASSTLLAGAGNEQFF. The DNA of the CDR3 is TGTGCCAGCTCAACCTTACTAGCGGGAGCAGGGAATGAGCAGTTCTTC. Variable domain in full (rest from reference TRBV18 and TRBJ2-1): NAGVMQNPRHLVRRRGQEARLRCSPMKGHSHVYWYRQLPEEGLKFMVYLQKENIIDESGMPKERFSAEFPKEGPSILRIQQVVRGDSAAYFCASSTLLAGAGNEQFFGPGTRLTVL.

This chain connects TRBV21-1 to TRBJ2-1; whether TRBD1, the table's D call, matches the DNA was not checked. TRBV21-1 is annotated as a pseudogene. The CDR3 sequence is 17 residues long. The CDR3 sequence: CASSKSPDRDFSVEQFF. The CDR3 coding sequence is TGTGCCAGCAGCAAGTCCCCGGACAGGGACTTTAGTGTTGAGCAGTTCTTC.

V and J are TRBV7-9 and TRBJ2-7; no clear D gene. Germline V lookup: CDR1 SEHNR, CDR2 FQNEAQ (reference sequence). The CDR3 contains 16 residues. V was shortened by 3 bases and J by 0 bases, with 15 bases between the two germline ends. The CDR3 region has the DNA TGTGCCAGCAGCTTTGGTATGTGGAGTAGCTCCTACGAGCAGTACTTC. It yields the protein CASSFGMWSSSYEQYF. Drawing the rest from reference TRBV7-9 and TRBJ2-7, the complete variable domain is DTGVSQNPRHKITKRGQNVTFRCDPISEHNRLYWYRQTLGQGPEFLTYFQNEAQLEKSRLLSDRFSAERPKGSFSTLEIQRTEQGDSAMYLCASSFGMWSSSYEQYFGPGTRLTVT.

This chain joins TRBV18 and TRBJ2-7; D ambiguous. Trimming pared 2 bases from V and 1 base from J, leaving 12 bases between. The CDR3 sequence is 15 residues long. Germline lookup yields CDR1 KGHSH and CDR2 LQKENI. The CDR3 region has the DNA TGTGCCAGCTCACCAAGTACAGATACTTCCTACGAGCAGTACTTC. It yields the protein CASSPSTDTSYEQYF.

The genes are TRBV18 and TRBJ1-2, with 7 nucleotides matching TRBD1. Germline-derived CDR1 and CDR2 are KGHSH and LQKENI. The junction had 7 bases not matched to a gene; V was cut back by 3 bases and J by 6 bases. This CDR3 is built from 14 residues. CDR3 protein: CASSPDREAHGYTF. The DNA of the CDR3 is TGTGCCAGCTCACCCGACAGGGAAGCACATGGCTACACCTTC.

The chain combines TRBV6-5 with TRBJ1-4; the D is unclear. Trimming cost V 4 bases and J 8 bases, with 11 bases left between them. Germline V gives CDR1 MNHEY, CDR2 SVGAGI. The CDR3 spans 13 residues. This CDR3 is CASSFDGNEKLFF. The CDR3 DNA reads as TGTGCCAGCAGTTTCGACGGGAACGAAAAACTGTTTTTT.

CDR3 sequence (DNA): TGTGCCAGCAGTTCAGGGGACTCTGGAAACACCATATATTTT. Encoded protein: CASSSGDSGNTIYF. The chain carries TRBV6-5 and TRBJ1-3, with D possibly matching TRBD1 (6 bases). Germline lookup yields CDR1 MNHEY and CDR2 SVGAGI. The CDR3 is 14 residues long. Trimming took 4 bases from V and 0 from J, leaving 7 bases between them.

The rearrangement links TRBV9 to TRBJ2-2; D unclear. Germline CDR1 and CDR2: SGDLS and YYNGEE. V was shortened by 0 bases and J by 1 base, with 10 bases between the two germline ends. The CDR3 sequence is 16 residues long. CDR3 in DNA: TGTGCCAGCAGCGTAGTCCCCCCAGGGAACACCGGGGAGCTGTTTTTT. Amino acid sequence: CASSVVPPGNTGELFF.

The chain carries TRBV19 and TRBJ1-1, with 7 bases aligning to TRBD1. From germline, CDR1 is LNHDA and CDR2 SQIVND (reference sequence). The CDR3 is made up of 15 amino acids. V shed 5 bases and J 1 base; nucleotides not matched to a gene: 7. The CDR3 coding sequence is TGTGCCAGTAGTGCGCCGAGGGGGCGGAACACTGAAGCTTTCTTT. Protein: CASSAPRGRNTEAFF.

This chain joins TRBV4-3 and TRBJ2-5; D is perhaps TRBD2 (5 bases). With 0 bases removed from V and 5 bases from J, the gap between germline ends came to 13 bases. The germline V gene encodes CDR1 LGHNA and CDR2 YSLEER. The CDR3 sequence is 15 residues long. Here the CDR3 reads CASSQDFLAVETQYF. The CDR3 DNA reads as TGCGCCAGCAGCCAAGATTTCCTAGCCGTGGAGACCCAGTACTTC.

This chain connects TRBV27 to TRBJ2-7, with 8 bases identical to TRBD2. The germline CDR1 and CDR2 sequences are MNHEY and SMNVEV (reference sequence). The V segment lost 11 bases and the J segment 3 bases; nucleotides outside the gene matches: 9. The CDR3 runs to 13 residues. The CDR3 reads CASRTSGHYEQYF. The CDR3 DNA is TGTGCCTCTCGTACTAGCGGTCACTACGAGCAGTACTTC.

This clone was found once. The CDR3 bases are TGTGCCAGCTCACCACCGGGTGCGGCAGTCCCCTACGAGCAGTACTTC. Translated, it gives CASSPPGAAVPYEQYF. This chain uses TRBV18 with TRBJ2-7; no reliable D call. Germline V lookup: CDR1 KGHSH, CDR2 LQKENI. Trimming cost V 0 bases and J 2 bases, with 14 bases left between them. The CDR3 has 16 residues.

The V gene is TRBV29-1, the J gene TRBJ2-5; weak D call: TRBD1 (5 bases). With 5 bases removed from V and 0 bases from J, the gap between germline ends came to 13 bases. The CDR3 spans 14 residues. Germline lookup yields CDR1 SQVTM and CDR2 ANQGSEA. The DNA for the CDR3 is TGCAGCGTTAAGGGGAACGGGTACCAAGAGACCCAGTACTTC. Translation gives CSVKGNGYQETQYF.

The rearrangement uses TRBV18 and TRBJ1-1, with 7 bases fitting TRBD1. CDR1 and CDR2 from the germline V gene are KGHSH and LQKENI. With V trimmed by 4 bases and J by 5 bases, 10 bases remained unmatched. CDR3 length: 15 residues. Written as DNA, the CDR3 is TGTGCCAGCTCACTTCGCACAGGGGATGGGACTGAAGCTTTCTTT. Translated, it gives CASSLRTGDGTEAFF.

Here the CDR3 DNA reads TGTGCCAGCAGTTCCCTAGATCGCGGGAGGGTCACCTACGAGCAGTACTTC. Residues: CASSSLDRGRVTYEQYF. This chain joins TRBV27 and TRBJ2-7; 9 nucleotides line up with TRBD2. This CDR3 spans 17 amino acids. V lost 4 bases, J lost 2 bases, and 12 bases stayed unmatched. Germline loops: CDR1 MNHEY, CDR2 SMNVEV (reference sequence).

V usage is TRBV5-6 and J usage is TRBJ1-2; TRBD1 is a possible D gene (5 bases). Trimming stripped 4 bases from V and 2 bases from J, with 21 bases between. Germline lookup yields CDR1 SGHDT and CDR2 YYEEEE. This CDR3 contains 17 residues. The CDR3 DNA follows: TGTGCCAGCAGCCCCCTTTGGGGCACCAAGCCCAACTATGGCTACACCTTC. This gives the protein CASSPLWGTKPNYGYTF.

The chain combines TRBV29-1 with TRBJ2-3; D may be TRBD2 (5 bases). Germline V gene data show CDR1 as SQVTM and CDR2 as ANQGSEA. Trimming left V 8 bases short and J 4 bases short, with 13 bases between. This CDR3 is 12 amino acids long. The CDR3 DNA reads as TGCAGCCCCCGAGAGGGCGCAGATACGCAGTATTTT. Amino acid sequence: CSPREGADTQYF.

The rearrangement links TRBV27 to TRBJ1-2; possible D gene TRBD1, 6 bases. This CDR3 comprises 13 residues. V was cut by 3 bases and J by 5 bases, with 10 bases left in between. The germline CDR1 and CDR2 sequences are MNHEY and SMNVEV (reference sequence). The CDR3 sequence: CASSFRGGYGYTF. The CDR3 DNA follows: TGTGCCAGCAGTTTTAGGGGGGGGTATGGCTACACCTTC.

DNA for the CDR3: TGTGCCAGCAGCTTAGCGGGAGGGAACAATGAGCAGTTCTTC. This encodes CASSLAGGNNEQFF. V and J are TRBV5-4 and TRBJ2-1; TRBD2 matches at 10 bases. The CDR3 runs 14 residues. Germline loops: CDR1 SGHNT, CDR2 YYREEE (reference sequence). V lost 2 bases, J lost 5 bases, and 1 base stayed unmatched. The whole variable domain, remainder taken from reference TRBV5-4 and TRBJ2-1, is ETGVTQSPTHLIKTRGQQVTLRCSSQSGHNTVSWYQQALGQGPQFIFQYYREEENGRGNFPPRFSGLQFPNYSSELNVNALELDDSALYLCASSLAGGNNEQFFGPGTRLTVL.